Listed here are 13 T cell receptor beta chains from one sample, sequenced in a study of follicular helper T cells after annual influenza vaccination. Time point: 2015-2016 season, 7 days after influenza vaccination. Clones were read by immunoSEQ multiplex PCR, and TCRdb kept only the in-frame ones, dropping some. This table has roughly 9,300 clones, roughly 80% appearing once. The sample consisted of CXCR5+ CD38- circulating T follicular helper cells from blood, taken 7 days after influenza vaccination. Stated subset: circulating Tfh, non-naive CD4+CXCR5+PD-1+ (ICOS+CD38+ or ICOS-CD38-). The source of these receptors is an adult who received the influenza vaccine.

The chain couples TRBV4-3 to TRBJ1-6; 8 bases align to TRBD1. Germline V gene lookup returns CDR1 LGHNA and CDR2 YSLEER. V trimming: 4 bases; J trimming: 9 bases; junction bases outside the gene matches: 5. The CDR3 totals 14 residues. The CDR3 DNA is TGCGCCAGCAGCCCTTTAACAGGGGGTTCACCCCTCCACTTT. This codes for CASSPLTGGSPLHF.

The table lists this clone with a count of one. V gene TRBV14 combines with J gene TRBJ1-2; the D is unclear. The CDR3 is made up of 14 amino acids. With 3 bases removed from V and 3 bases from J, the gap between germline ends came to 11 bases. The germline gives CDR1 SGHDN, CDR2 FVKESK. The CDR3 protein is CASSHRFGDYGYTF. CDR3 sequence (DNA): TGTGCCAGCAGCCATCGATTTGGGGACTATGGCTACACCTTC.

The rearrangement uses TRBV5-6 and TRBJ2-3, with 8 bases fitting TRBD1. V trimming: 4 bases; J trimming: 3 bases; junction bases outside the gene matches: 10. CDR1 is SGHDT, CDR2 YYEEEE, per germline. The length of the CDR3 is 16 residues. The CDR3 spells CASSQQDRVSTDTQYF. CDR3 DNA: TGTGCCAGCAGCCAACAGGACAGGGTGTCGACAGATACGCAGTATTTT. The entire variable domain, with the rest obtained from reference TRBV5-6 and TRBJ2-3, is as follows: DAGVTQSPTHLIKTRGQQVTLRCSPKSGHDTVSWYQQALGQGPQFIFQYYEEEERQRGNFPDRFSGHQFPNYSSELNVNALLLGDSALYLCASSQQDRVSTDTQYFGPGTRLTVL.

The rearrangement uses TRBV19 and TRBJ2-3, with D possibly TRBD1 on 6 matching bases. The CDR3 runs 14 residues. Germline V gene lookup returns CDR1 LNHDA and CDR2 SQIVND (reference sequence). V was shortened by 9 bases and J by 8 bases, with 21 bases between the two germline ends. CDR3 DNA: TGTGCCAGCACCACAGGGACCACTGGGGGTACGCAGTATTTT. Protein: CASTTGTTGGTQYF.

The rearrangement joins TRBV7-2 to TRBJ1-5; unclear D gene. V lost 1 base and J 7 bases, leaving 8 bases between the germline ends. CDR1 and CDR2 (germline): SGHTA, FQGNSA. The CDR3 spans 13 residues. The DNA of the CDR3 is TGTGCCAGCAGCTTAGAGAAAGGGCAGCCCCAGCATTTT. Translating it yields CASSLEKGQPQHF.

The chain joins TRBV5-1 to TRBJ1-2; TRBD1 matches at 8 bases. The CDR3 is 18 amino acids. J was trimmed by 0 bases and V by 4 bases; bases with no gene match: 14. The V gene's germline CDR1 is SGHRS and CDR2 YFSETQ. DNA for the CDR3: TGCGCCAGCAGCCCACTGTGGTACCCAGGGGGCGCTAACTATGGCTACACCTTC. Its translation: CASSPLWYPGGANYGYTF. Full variable domain (remainder filled in from reference TRBV5-1 and TRBJ1-2): KAGVTQTPRYLIKTRGQQVTLSCSPISGHRSVSWYQQTPGQGLQFLFEYFSETQRNKGNFPGRFSGRQFSNSRSEMNVSTLELGDSALYLCASSPLWYPGGANYGYTFGSGTRLTVV.

This chain uses TRBV19 with TRBJ1-2; TRBD1 might be the D (6 bases). Between the trimmed V and J ends, which lost 6 bases and 0 bases, there was a span of 14 bases. This CDR3 is 15 amino acids long. Germline V lookup: CDR1 LNHDA, CDR2 SQIVND (reference sequence). The CDR3 bases are TGTGCCAGTAGCACAGGGAGGGGGTCTAACTATGGCTACACCTTC. Translated, it gives CASSTGRGSNYGYTF.

The gene calls are TRBV19 and TRBJ1-2; 11 positions match TRBD1. Germline values: CDR1 LNHDA, CDR2 SQIVND (reference sequence). The CDR3 is made up of 14 amino acids. With 7 bases clipped from V and 8 bases from J, the junction kept 9 bases outside the gene matches. CDR3 sequence: CASNLDRGQGGYTF. The CDR3 DNA sequence: TGTGCCAGTAACCTGGACAGGGGGCAAGGGGGCTACACCTTC.

The rearrangement uses TRBV10-2 and TRBJ2-2, with a weak D call TRBD2 (6 bases). CDR3 size: 14 residues. Germline assignment: CDR1 WSHSY and CDR2 SAAADI. The V end was cut by 6 bases, the J end by 0 bases, with 8 bases between. CDR3 amino acids: CASSRDSNTGELFF. The CDR3 bases are TGCGCCAGCAGCAGGGACTCGAACACCGGGGAGCTGTTTTTT.

This clone occurred once. The chain joins TRBV6-1 to TRBJ2-7; a weak D match, TRBD2 (5 bases). CDR1 and CDR2 (germline): MNHNS, SASEGT. The CDR3 sequence is 16 residues long. V dropped 0 bases and J dropped 2 bases, with 14 bases sitting between them. For the CDR3, the DNA is TGTGCCAGCAGTGAAGCGCGGAAACTAGAACCCTACGAGCAGTACTTC. Its translation: CASSEARKLEPYEQYF.

This clone turned up a few times. The J gene is TRBJ1-1, the V gene TRBV12-5; 7 nucleotides agree with TRBD1. V lost 7 bases, J lost 1 base, and 6 bases stayed unmatched. CDR1 is LGHNT, CDR2 FRNRAP, per germline. This CDR3 spans 14 amino acids. CDR3 bases: TGTGCTAGTGCCACGGGACAGAAGAACACTGAAGCTTTCTTT. Translated, it gives CASATGQKNTEAFF.

This clone was found a few times. The V and J genes are TRBV7-2 and TRBJ2-7; 11 nucleotides line up with TRBD2. Germline lookup yields CDR1 SGHTA and CDR2 FQGNSA. There are 12 residues in the CDR3. CDR3 bases: TGTGCCAGCAGCCAGTTAGCGGGGGGGCCAGTTGTC. Residues: CASSQLAGGPVV.

The J gene is TRBJ1-1, the V gene TRBV30; D ambiguous. The CDR3 has 16 residues. From germline, CDR1 is GTSNPN and CDR2 SVGIG (reference sequence). V lost 3 bases to trimming and J lost 1 base, with 18 bases between them. The CDR3 DNA reads as TGTGCCTGGAGCCGTGGTTATGGGGTCGGGAACACTGAAGCTTTCTTT. Translated: CAWSRGYGVGNTEAFF.